These 15 T cell receptor beta chains came from one sample sequenced in a study of T cell repertoires in cytomegalovirus infection (dated by TCRdb to between 2018 and 2021). Sequencing was performed on an Illumina HiSeq 1500. In-frame beta chains were kept once TCRdb had trimmed the public reads at Q25 with fastp and called clones with MiXCR. When rows share a CDR3 protein, they turn into one entry using the most common DNA and genes. The sample records 350,000 to 400,000 distinct CDR3 sequences, about a third of which are singletons. The leading ten clones occupy around an eighth of the sample. The treatment or condition label, read with the paper, signifies: in vitro stimulation with specific CMV peptide epitopes to enrich CMV-specific T cells. These receptors have no known antigen. This sample comprised cultured PBMCs, obtained from culture after CMV antigen stimulation. The receptors derive from a human donor in good health (CMV status not recorded). Some clones in this sample may be carry-over from other donors' samples.

The chain links TRBV10-3 to TRBJ2-7; D perhaps matches TRBD1 (6 bases). Germline V gene lookup returns CDR1 ENHRY and CDR2 SYGVKD. V lost 11 bases and J 3 bases, leaving 17 bases between the germline ends. The CDR3 length is 13 residues. The CDR3 loop is CAAQDSGGYEQYF. The CDR3 DNA sequence: TGTGCCGCCCAGGACAGCGGAGGCTACGAGCAGTACTTC.

This clonotype was detected many times. The chain uses TRBV7-2 and TRBJ2-3; the match to TRBD2 covers 13 bases. The CDR3 totals 20 residues. V was pared by 5 bases and J by 4 bases, with 18 bases of the junction left unmatched. Germline lookup yields CDR1 SGHTA and CDR2 FQGNSA. The CDR3 bases are TGTGCCAGCAGCGCCAGGTCGTGGACTAGCGGGAGCGGTGGCGCAGATACGCAGTATTTT. Its protein is CASSARSWTSGSGGADTQYF.

This clonotype showed up many times. J is TRBJ1-5 and V is TRBV6-1; 11 bases map to TRBD1. V lost 5 bases and J lost 6; bases outside the gene matches: 12. Per germline, CDR1 MNHNS and CDR2 SASEGT. The CDR3 sequence is 17 residues long. In DNA form, the CDR3 reads TGTGCCAGCAGTACTGGACAGGGGGCTTCATTACGTCAGCCCCAGCATTTT. This sequence encodes CASSTGQGASLRQPQHF.

This clonotype turned up a few times. The rearrangement links TRBV7-2 to TRBJ1-2; D not resolved. V was pared by 5 bases and J by 6 bases, with 19 bases between. The CDR3 loop spans 15 amino acids. Germline CDR1 SGHTA, CDR2 FQGNSA. The CDR3 sequence: CASSLRTDLTNGYTF. CDR3 DNA sequence: TGTGCCAGCAGCCTACGGACGGACCTAACTAATGGCTACACCTTC. Drawing the rest from reference TRBV7-2 and TRBJ1-2, the complete variable domain is GAGVSQSPSNKVTEKGKDVELRCDPISGHTALYWYRQSLGQGLEFLIYFQGNSAPDKSGLPSDRFSAERTGGSVSTLTIQRTQQEDSAVYLCASSLRTDLTNGYTFGSGTRLTVV.

The V gene is TRBV7-2, the J gene TRBJ2-2, with D possibly matching TRBD2 (6 bases). The CDR3 extends over 13 amino acids. Germline CDR1 is SGHTA and CDR2 is FQGNSA. V was trimmed by 6 bases and J by 6 bases, leaving 11 bases between them. The CDR3 DNA follows: TGTGCCAGCAGTCGCGGGGATCCCGGGGAGCTGTTTTTT. Its protein product is CASSRGDPGELFF.

The chain links TRBV7-9 to TRBJ1-1; 8 bases match TRBD1. Germline CDR1 is SEHNR and CDR2 is FQNEAQ (reference sequence). Trimming removed 7 bases from V and 3 bases from J; junction bases left unmatched: 10. There are 15 residues in the CDR3. The CDR3 DNA sequence: TGTGCCAGCAACGGACAGGGCGGGGGGTACACTGAAGCTTTCTTT. This encodes CASNGQGGGYTEAFF. The full variable domain, its missing parts supplied by reference TRBV7-9 and TRBJ1-1, is DTGVSQNPRHKITKRGQNVTFRCDPISEHNRLYWYRQTLGQGPEFLTYFQNEAQLEKSRLLSDRFSAERPKGSFSTLEIQRTEQGDSAMYLCASNGQGGGYTEAFFGQGTRLTVV.

The count of this clonotype is one. The chain carries TRBV20-1 and TRBJ2-2; TRBD2 matches at 11 bases. The CDR3 has 18 amino acids. Germline loops: CDR1 DFQATT, CDR2 SNEGSKA (reference sequence). J was trimmed by 5 bases and V by 3 bases; bases with no gene match: 14. The CDR3 DNA reads TGCAGTGCTAGTACCCCCCTGACTAGCGGGATCCGAACCGGGGAGCTGTTTTTT. It is translated as CSASTPLTSGIRTGELFF.

The DNA for the CDR3 is TGTGCCAGCAGCTTAACCCCCATTGACGAGCAGTACGTC. Its translation: CASSLTPIDEQYV. This chain links TRBV7-9 with TRBJ2-7; the D is unclear. CDR1 and CDR2 (germline): SEHNR, FQNEAQ (reference sequence). The CDR3 sequence is 13 residues long. V was clipped by 2 bases and J by 5 bases, with 10 bases between them.

This clonotype showed up just once. This sequence joins TRBV4-3 and TRBJ1-5; 7 positions agree with TRBD1. The V segment lost 1 base and the J segment 8 bases; nucleotides outside the gene matches: 8. The CDR3 is 15 amino acids. Germline V lookup: CDR1 LGHNA, CDR2 YSLEER. Written as DNA, the CDR3 is TGCGCCAGCAGCCAAGTGTCGAGACAGGGAGAGCCCCAGCATTTT. This sequence encodes CASSQVSRQGEPQHF.

V is TRBV12-3 or TRBV12-4 and J is TRBJ1-5; 9 nucleotides align to TRBD1. The CDR3 totals 14 residues. The V and J ends lost 7 bases and 2 bases, in that order; junction bases with no gene match: 3. The CDR3 region is CASKTGGGNQPQHF. CDR3 in DNA: TGTGCCAGCAAGACAGGGGGAGGCAATCAGCCCCAGCATTTT.

This clonotype was seen a few times. This chain uses TRBV7-9 with TRBJ2-1; D ambiguous. Germline lookup yields CDR1 SEHNR and CDR2 FQNEAQ (reference sequence). Trimming removed 2 bases at V and 7 bases at J, with 15 bases between. The CDR3 sequence is 15 residues long. In nucleotides, the CDR3 is TGTGCCAGCAGCTTAATCCTAGATCAGAAAAATGAGCAGTTCTTC. This encodes CASSLILDQKNEQFF.

This clonotype was observed once. The chain is built from TRBV4-3 and TRBJ1-5; D unclear. Germline V CDR1 and CDR2: LGHNA, YSLEER. V was pared by 0 bases and J by 2 bases, with 8 bases between. The CDR3 contains 15 residues. The CDR3 sequence is CASSQDQNGNQPQHF. DNA of the CDR3: TGCGCCAGCAGCCAAGATCAGAATGGCAATCAGCCCCAGCATTTT.

This chain uses TRBV19 with TRBJ2-1; D uncertain. The CDR3 sequence is 14 residues long. Trimming removed 1 base from V and 9 bases from J, with 13 bases in between. CDR1 and CDR2 (germline): LNHDA, SQIVND (reference sequence). The CDR3 DNA sequence: TGTGCCAGTAGTATAGCGGACCGTAACGGTGAGCAGTTCTTC. It codes for CASSIADRNGEQFF. Full variable domain (missing parts from reference TRBV19 and TRBJ2-1): DGGITQSPKYLFRKEGQNVTLSCEQNLNHDAMYWYRQDPGQGLRLIYYSQIVNDFQKGDIAEGYSVSREKKESFPLTVTSAQKNPTAFYLCASSIADRNGEQFFGPGTRLTVL.

The V gene is TRBV20-1, the J gene TRBJ2-5; 12 bases map to TRBD1. Looked up from germline, CDR1 is DFQATT and CDR2 is SNEGSKA (reference sequence). The CDR3 has 16 residues. The ends lost 4 bases at V and 6 bases at J; junction bases unmatched: 12. The CDR3 protein is CSATPVGTGGVKTQYF. The CDR3 nucleotides read TGCAGTGCTACCCCAGTAGGGACAGGGGGCGTAAAGACCCAGTACTTC.

This clonotype was seen many times. The chain carries TRBV23-1 and TRBJ1-5; D call uncertain. TRBV23-1 is an ORF for which the function is uncertain. With 3 bases removed from V and 2 bases from J, the gap between germline ends came to 20 bases. The CDR3 sequence is 18 residues long. CDR3 loop: CASSHHRAGWNGNQPQHF. CDR3 sequence (DNA): TGCGCCAGCAGTCACCACCGGGCCGGGTGGAATGGCAATCAGCCCCAGCATTTT.